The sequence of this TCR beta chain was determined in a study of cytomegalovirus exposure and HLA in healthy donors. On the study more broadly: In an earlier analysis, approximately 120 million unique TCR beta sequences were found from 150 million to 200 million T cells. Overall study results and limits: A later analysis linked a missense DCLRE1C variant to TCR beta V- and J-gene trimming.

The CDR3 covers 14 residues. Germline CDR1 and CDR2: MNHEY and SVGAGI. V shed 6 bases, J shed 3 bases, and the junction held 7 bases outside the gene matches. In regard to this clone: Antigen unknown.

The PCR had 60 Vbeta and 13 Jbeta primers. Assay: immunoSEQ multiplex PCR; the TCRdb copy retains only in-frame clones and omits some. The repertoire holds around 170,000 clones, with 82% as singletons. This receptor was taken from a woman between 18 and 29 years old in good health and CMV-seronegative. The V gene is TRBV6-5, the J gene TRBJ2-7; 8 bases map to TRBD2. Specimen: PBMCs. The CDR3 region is CASSYTSGSYEQYF. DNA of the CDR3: TGTGCCAGCAGCTACACTAGCGGAAGCTACGAGCAGTACTTC.